This T cell receptor (beta chain) was sequenced in a study of T cell repertoires in cytomegalovirus infection. Note on this clonotype: What it binds is not known.

Germline loops: CDR1 MNHNS, CDR2 SASEGT. The CDR3 spans 16 residues. J lost 9 bases, V lost 5 bases, and 7 bases had no gene match. Using its own MiXCR run on the reads, TCRdb lists one record per CDR3 protein. The data contain hundreds of thousands of distinct CDR3 sequences, roughly a third of them singletons. The sequencing here drew on cultured PBMCs, taken from culture after CMV antigen stimulation. This clonotype originated in a human donor in good health (CMV status not recorded). Some clones in this sample may be carry-over from other donors' samples. This chain uses TRBV6-1 with TRBJ2-1; 16 nucleotides agree with TRBD2. The CDR3 region is CASSFPGLAGGVEQFF. CDR3 in DNA: TGTGCCAGCAGTTTTCCGGGACTAGCGGGAGGGGTTGAGCAGTTCTTC.